These T cell receptor beta chains were read from a single sample in a study of cytomegalovirus exposure and HLA in healthy donors. Profiling relied on immunoSEQ multiplex PCR, and the TCRdb table lists in-frame clones only, not all of them. Seen in this sample are approximately 50,000 clones; the ten most common clones hold about 2.5%. Sequencing was done on a sample of PBMCs. The origin of the receptors is a female donor in good health and CMV-seronegative. Both conserved end residues are part of each CDR3. A D gene is named only where the DNA matches it firmly.

D gene: .; J gene: TRBJ2-5; V gene: TRBV5-1; CDR3 DNA: TGCGCCAGCAGCTTTACCGGGGAAGAGACCCAGTACTTC; CDR3 protein: CASSFTGEETQYF
D gene: TRBD1; J gene: TRBJ1-1; V gene: TRBV4-1; CDR3 DNA: TGCGCCAGCAGCCAAGATTCCGGTCTCGGACAGGGGGCTGGTGAAGCTTTCTTT; CDR3 protein: CASSQDSGLGQGAGEAFF
D gene: .; J gene: TRBJ1-1; V gene: TRBV6-6; CDR3 DNA: TGTGCCAGCAGTCCCAGGGACAAGGGTGAAGCTTTCTTT; CDR3 protein: CASSPRDKGEAFF
D gene: TRBD1; J gene: TRBJ1-1; V gene: TRBV9; CDR3 DNA: TGTGCCAGCAGCTTATCGGACAGGTACACTGAAGCTTTCTTT; CDR3 protein: CASSLSDRYTEAFF
D gene: .; J gene: TRBJ2-2; V gene: TRBV5-1; CDR3 DNA: TGCGCCAGCAGCTTCGTGGAGGGCCCCGGGGAGCTGTTTTTT; CDR3 protein: CASSFVEGPGELFF
D gene: .; J gene: TRBJ1-2; V gene: TRBV19; CDR3 DNA: TGTGCCAGTAGTCTGAATACAGGGCTTTATAACTATGGCTACACCTTC; CDR3 protein: CASSLNTGLYNYGYTF
D gene: .; J gene: TRBJ1-1; V gene: TRBV29-1; CDR3 DNA: TGCAGCGTTAGAGACACTGAAGCTTTCTTT; CDR3 protein: CSVRDTEAFF
D gene: .; J gene: TRBJ1-1; V gene: TRBV7-3; CDR3 DNA: TGTGCCAGCAGCTCCCGTGGGGGGGCGGACACTGAAGCTTTCTTT; CDR3 protein: CASSSRGGADTEAFF
D gene: .; J gene: TRBJ1-6; V gene: TRBV30; CDR3 DNA: TGTGCCTGCGCCCAAGGGACAAATTATAATTCACCCCTCCACTTT; CDR3 protein: CACAQGTNYNSPLHF
D gene: TRBD2; J gene: TRBJ2-7; V gene: TRBV19; CDR3 DNA: TGTGCCAGCGGTCCGGGGGGGCTAGGGGCCGAGCAGTACTTC; CDR3 protein: CASGPGGLGAEQYF
D gene: .; J gene: TRBJ1-3; V gene: TRBV19; CDR3 DNA: TGTGCCAGTAGTAGTTGGGACCTAGCGGGAAACACCATATATTTT; CDR3 protein: CASSSWDLAGNTIYF
D gene: .; J gene: TRBJ1-5; V gene: TRBV19; CDR3 DNA: TGTGCCAGTAGTATAGACGGGACACTCCATCAGCCCCAGCATTTT; CDR3 protein: CASSIDGTLHQPQHF
D gene: .; J gene: TRBJ1-4; V gene: TRBV5-4; CDR3 DNA: TGTGCCAGCAGCCCTGGGGGGGCCAGGGTAACTAATGAAAAACTGTTTTTT; CDR3 protein: CASSPGGARVTNEKLFF
D gene: .; J gene: TRBJ1-1; V gene: TRBV5-1; CDR3 DNA: TGCGCCAGCAGCTTGGATGAGGGCACGCGCTTAGGGGGTTTCTTT; CDR3 protein: CASSLDEGTRLGGFF
D gene: .; J gene: TRBJ2-1; V gene: TRBV9; CDR3 DNA: TGTGCCAGCAGCGTAGACGAGGGCCCAGCCTACAATGAGCAGTTCTTC; CDR3 protein: CASSVDEGPAYNEQFF
D gene: TRBD2; J gene: TRBJ2-7; V gene: TRBV5-1; CDR3 DNA: TGCGCCAGCAACTTTGGGGGGGAACCCCACGAGCAGTACTTC; CDR3 protein: CASNFGGEPHEQYF
D gene: TRBD1; J gene: TRBJ1-1; V gene: TRBV5-1; CDR3 DNA: TGCGCCAGCAGCTTGTCACTCCCGGGACAGGGTGGGAACACTGAAGCTTTCTTT; CDR3 protein: CASSLSLPGQGGNTEAFF
D gene: .; J gene: TRBJ1-4; V gene: TRBV5-1; CDR3 DNA: TGCGCCAGCGCTCAACTCGCAACTAATGAAAAACTGTTTTTT; CDR3 protein: CASAQLATNEKLFF
D gene: TRBD2; J gene: TRBJ2-2; V gene: TRBV4-2; CDR3 DNA: TGTGCCAGCAGCCAACCTAGCGGGAGGAAAACCGGGGAGCTGTTTTTT; CDR3 protein: CASSQPSGRKTGELFF
D gene: TRBD1; J gene: TRBJ2-5; V gene: TRBV5-6; CDR3 DNA: TGTGCCAGCAGCTTGGAGGGACAGGGGTTTGATGCGGAGACCCAGTACTTC; CDR3 protein: CASSLEGQGFDAETQYF